Presented here are 9 T cell receptor beta chains from one specimen sequenced in a study of T cell responses to AZD1222 COVID-19 vaccine. The method was immunoSEQ multiplex PCR; TCRdb's version includes in-frame clones alone and lacks a portion of them. The repertoire holds about 140,000 clones, roughly 90% seen once, with just over 5.5% in the top ten. Here the sequenced sample was peripheral blood, taken on day 0 of AZD1222 vaccination. The receptor set was obtained from an adult in good health.

V is TRBV13 and J is TRBJ2-5; TRBD2 matches 10 bases. The CDR3 is made up of 14 amino acids. CDR1 is PRHDT, CDR2 FYEKMQ, per germline (reference sequence). After removal of 5 bases from V and 4 bases from J, the junction contained 4 bases not matched to a gene. CDR3 amino acids: CASSRRTSGETQYF. The DNA of the CDR3 is TGTGCCAGCAGCCGGCGGACTAGCGGAGAGACCCAGTACTTC.

CDR3 sequence reads: CASSLTSGSGDTQYF. The DNA for the CDR3 is TGTGCCAGCAGCTTAACTAGCGGGAGTGGAGATACGCAGTATTTT. This chain uses TRBV7-3 with TRBJ2-3; TRBD2 matches 9 bases. V gave up 0 bases and J gave up 5 bases; unmatched junction bases: 3. The germline V gene has CDR1 SGHTA and CDR2 FQGTGA. The CDR3 covers 15 residues.

The chain carries TRBV19 and TRBJ2-7; D not certain. Germline CDR1 is LNHDA and CDR2 is SQIVND (reference sequence). The CDR3 has 14 residues. Trimming pared 5 bases from V and 0 bases from J, leaving 11 bases between. For the CDR3, the DNA is TGTGCCAGTAGTGCAGGCCAGACCTCCTACGAGCAGTACTTC. Its protein product is CASSAGQTSYEQYF.

The chain is built from TRBV2 and TRBJ1-6; D unclear. Germline loops: CDR1 SNHLY, CDR2 FYNNEI. The V gene lost 6 bases and the J gene lost 14 bases, with 14 bases spanning the gap. CDR3 length: 12 amino acids. The DNA of the CDR3 is TGTGCCAGCAGAGCCCAAGGGCCGGCCCTCCACTTT. This encodes CASRAQGPALHF.

The chain joins TRBV7-9 to TRBJ2-3, with no clear D. The CDR3 covers 16 residues. The germline V gene encodes CDR1 SEHNR and CDR2 FQNEAQ (reference sequence). The V and J ends lost 2 bases and 0 bases respectively, with 12 bases between them. CDR3 region: CASSLNLGLSTDTQYF. CDR3 DNA sequence: TGTGCCAGCAGCTTAAATCTAGGCCTTAGCACAGATACGCAGTATTTT.

A single count supports this clone. The gene calls are TRBV28 and TRBJ1-5; 10 bases match TRBD1. Germline CDR1 and CDR2: MDHEN and SYDVKM. Germline trimming cut 2 bases from V and 4 bases from J; bases unmatched to any gene: 5. The CDR3 is made up of 16 amino acids. The CDR3 here is CASSLAGQGYNQPQHF. CDR3 in DNA: TGTGCCAGCAGTTTAGCGGGACAGGGGTATAATCAGCCCCAGCATTTT.

This chain uses TRBV2 with TRBJ1-6; 7 bases map to TRBD1. The germline gives CDR1 SNHLY, CDR2 FYNNEI. Unmatched junction bases numbered 9, after V lost 6 bases and J lost 7 bases. CDR3 length: 15 amino acids. The CDR3 DNA reads as TGTGCCAGCAGACGAGAGACAGGGACAAATTCACCCCTCCACTTT. Translated, it gives CASRRETGTNSPLHF.

The chain combines TRBV19 with TRBJ2-6; D not certain. V gave up 7 bases and J gave up 5 bases, with 3 bases separating them. CDR3 length: 11 amino acids. CDR1 is LNHDA and CDR2 is SQIVND in the germline V gene (reference sequence). In DNA form, the CDR3 reads TGTGCCAGTAATAGGGCCAACGTCCTGACTTTC. Its translation is CASNRANVLTF.

In its sample, this clone was seen once. CDR3 sequence (DNA): TGTGCCAGCAGCGTAGAGCCGACAGGGTGGAATGGCTACACCTTC. It encodes CASSVEPTGWNGYTF. The V gene is TRBV9, the J gene TRBJ1-2; 7 bases line up with TRBD1. The CDR3 totals 15 residues. From germline, CDR1 is SGDLS and CDR2 YYNGEE. With V trimmed by 0 bases and J by 6 bases, 8 bases remained unmatched.